The 28 T cell receptor beta chains below come from one sample, sequenced in a study of cytomegalovirus exposure and HLA in healthy donors. Primers included in the PCR were 60 Vbeta and 13 Jbeta primers. Assay used: immunoSEQ multiplex PCR; TCRdb lists only in-frame clones, some missing. The sample has under 200,000 clones; 81% are singletons. Sequencing input: PBMCs. These receptor sequences come from a woman between 18 and 30 years old in good health and CMV-seronegative.

The J gene is TRBJ2-2, the V gene TRBV18, with a weak D call TRBD1 (5 bases). CDR1 and CDR2 from the germline V gene are KGHSH and LQKENI. The CDR3 is made up of 19 amino acids. Deletions cut 0 bases from V and 2 bases from J, with 19 bases between. CDR3 DNA sequence: TGTGCCAGCTCACCACCGGCTCCACGGCAGGGCCTTAACACCGGGGAGCTGTTTTTT. Translating it yields CASSPPAPRQGLNTGELFF. The whole variable domain, filled in from reference TRBV18 and TRBJ2-2, reads NAGVMQNPRHLVRRRGQEARLRCSPMKGHSHVYWYRQLPEEGLKFMVYLQKENIIDESGMPKERFSAEFPKEGPSILRIQQVVRGDSAAYFCASSPPAPRQGLNTGELFFGEGSRLTVL.

The chain recombines TRBV15 with TRBJ2-1; TRBD2 matches 7 bases. Germline-derived CDR1 and CDR2 are LNHNV and YYDKDF (reference sequence). The junction had 4 bases not matched to a gene; V was cut back by 1 base and J by 4 bases. The CDR3 runs to 15 residues. The CDR3 coding sequence is TGTGCCACCAGCAGAGGTGGGCGGGGGTACAATGAGCAGTTCTTC. Residues: CATSRGGRGYNEQFF.

The CDR3 DNA reads as TGTGCCAGCAGAGCGGACAGTACCTCGAACACTGAAGCTTTCTTT. Translating gives CASRADSTSNTEAFF. V is TRBV25-1 and J is TRBJ1-1; possibly TRBD1 for D (6 bases). Germline V gene sequence: CDR1 MGHDK, CDR2 SYGVNS. The CDR3 is made up of 15 amino acids. V lost 6 bases and J 1 base, leaving 15 bases between the germline ends.

Points on this clone: Other DNA sequences in this specimen translate into the identical CDR3. The rearrangement links TRBV6-6 to TRBJ1-5, with TRBD1 matching 7 bases. CDR3 length: 14 residues. Trimming removed 2 bases from V and 3 bases from J; junction bases left unmatched: 1. Germline values: CDR1 MNHNY, CDR2 SVGAGI (reference sequence). For the CDR3, the DNA is TGTGCCAGCAGTTACAGGGGGCTCAATCAGCCCCAGCATTTT. It encodes CASSYRGLNQPQHF.

The genes are TRBV7-9 and TRBJ1-2; D ambiguous. The ends were cut back, 3 bases at V and 0 bases at J, with 11 bases in the middle. This CDR3 is built from 15 residues. The germline gives CDR1 SEHNR, CDR2 FQNEAQ (reference sequence). The DNA for the CDR3 is TGTGCCAGCAGCTTTGAAAACCCAGCTAACTATGGCTACACCTTC. As protein: CASSFENPANYGYTF.

This chain links TRBV7-9 with TRBJ1-3, with a possible D match to TRBD1 (5 bases). The CDR3 spans 17 residues. V lost 5 bases and J 1 base, leaving 18 bases between the germline ends. Germline assignment: CDR1 SEHNR and CDR2 FQNEAQ (reference sequence). CDR3: CASSIYYPGLSGNTIYF. CDR3 DNA: TGTGCCAGCAGCATATATTATCCGGGACTGTCTGGAAACACCATATATTTT.

The chain has TRBV11-2 and TRBJ2-7; TRBD1 matches at 9 bases. The CDR3 has 15 amino acids. From germline, CDR1 is SGHAT and CDR2 FQNNGV. V was clipped by 5 bases and J by 2 bases; unmatched bases: 7. CDR3 nucleotides: TGTGCCAGCAGCCGGCCGGGACAGGGACCCTACGAGCAGTACTTC. Protein: CASSRPGQGPYEQYF.

This chain links TRBV5-4 with TRBJ2-1, with 8 bases aligning to TRBD1. This CDR3 comprises 15 residues. After removal of 5 bases from V and 6 bases from J, the junction contained 10 bases not matched to a gene. Looked up from germline, CDR1 is SGHNT and CDR2 is YYREEE (reference sequence). As DNA, the CDR3 is TGTGCCAGCAGAACAGACAGGGGAAGCGGCAATGAGCAGTTCTTC. Protein: CASRTDRGSGNEQFF.

The rearrangement joins TRBV5-1 to TRBJ2-1, with TRBD2 identical over 14 bases. The junction had 6 bases not matched to a gene; V was cut back by 4 bases and J by 0 bases. This CDR3 contains 18 residues. CDR1 is SGHRS and CDR2 is YFSETQ in the germline V gene. The DNA of the CDR3 is TGCGCCAGCAGCAGCGGGACTAGCGGGAGTCCCTCCTACAATGAGCAGTTCTTC. Translation: CASSSGTSGSPSYNEQFF.

V is TRBV7-9 and J is TRBJ2-7; D unclear. CDR1 and CDR2 from the germline V gene are SEHNR and FQNEAQ (reference sequence). The CDR3 contains 14 residues. V was trimmed by 1 base and J by 2 bases, leaving 9 bases between them. The CDR3 DNA reads as TGTGCCAGCAGCTTAGTGGGTAGCACCTACGAGCAGTACTTC. Its protein product is CASSLVGSTYEQYF.

J is TRBJ2-1 and V is TRBV7-9; 10 nucleotides agree with TRBD2. The CDR3 contains 15 residues. V shed 6 bases, J shed 8 bases, and the junction held 10 bases outside the gene matches. Germline loops: CDR1 SEHNR, CDR2 FQNEAQ (reference sequence). As DNA, the CDR3 is TGTGCCAGCAGACCCGGGACTAGCGTGTTCGATGAGCAGTTCTTC. This translates into CASRPGTSVFDEQFF.

This sequence joins TRBV5-1 and TRBJ1-5; TRBD1 agrees at 9 bases. With V trimmed by 0 bases and J by 7 bases, 8 bases remained unmatched. Germline V CDR1 and CDR2: SGHRS, YFSETQ. The CDR3 contains 16 residues. The CDR3 loop reads CASSLGPGQGDQPQHF. The CDR3 coding sequence is TGCGCCAGCAGCTTGGGGCCGGGACAGGGAGACCAGCCCCAGCATTTT.

This clone was detected a few times. The chain uses TRBV10-2 and TRBJ2-1; D remains unclear. Germline V CDR1 and CDR2: WSHSY, SAAADI. Trimming cost V 10 bases and J 3 bases, with 13 bases left between them. This CDR3 comprises 13 residues. The CDR3 DNA is TGCGCCACCTCATCGACTCGCTACAATGAGCAGTTCTTC. Translated: CATSSTRYNEQFF.

This sequence joins TRBV5-1 and TRBJ1-1; D gene unclear. The CDR3 sequence is 14 residues long. Trimming stripped 0 bases from V and 0 bases from J, with 6 bases between. Germline CDR1 reads SGHRS; CDR2 reads YFSETQ. CDR3 bases: TGCGCCAGCAGCTTGGGGTCAGTGAACACTGAAGCTTTCTTT. This gives the protein CASSLGSVNTEAFF.

The rearrangement joins TRBV5-4 to TRBJ1-6; possible D gene TRBD1, 6 bases. With 4 bases removed from V and 6 bases from J, the gap between germline ends came to 14 bases. The CDR3 runs 15 residues. Looked up from germline, CDR1 is SGHNT and CDR2 is YYREEE (reference sequence). The CDR3 DNA sequence: TGTGCCAGCAGCCAGGACAGTGGAGTTAATTCACCCCTCCACTTT. As protein: CASSQDSGVNSPLHF. Full variable domain (rest looked up from reference TRBV5-4 and TRBJ1-6): ETGVTQSPTHLIKTRGQQVTLRCSSQSGHNTVSWYQQALGQGPQFIFQYYREEENGRGNFPPRFSGLQFPNYSSELNVNALELDDSALYLCASSQDSGVNSPLHFGNGTRLTVT.

This clone was counted once. The chain joins TRBV2 to TRBJ2-1; 12 nucleotides agree with TRBD1. The CDR3 contains 14 residues. The germline CDR1 and CDR2 sequences are SNHLY and FYNNEI. J gave up 8 bases and V 6 bases, and 5 bases lay outside the gene matches. CDR3 residues: CASRVGQGADEQFF. The CDR3 DNA follows: TGTGCCAGCAGGGTGGGACAGGGGGCGGATGAGCAGTTCTTC.

Concerning this clone: Mismatch with germline at one junction end may stem from a read error. The chain combines TRBV7-9 with TRBJ1-2; TRBD1 agrees at 7 bases. There are 15 residues in the CDR3. From germline, CDR1 is SEHNR and CDR2 FQNEAQ (reference sequence). The DNA for the CDR3 is TGTTCCAGCAGCACTGACAGGGAATTAAACTATGGCTACACCTTC. Translated: CSSSTDRELNYGYTF. Supplemented by reference TRBV7-9 and TRBJ1-2, the full variable domain reads DTGVSQNPRHKITKRGQNVTFRCDPISEHNRLYWYRQTLGQGPEFLTYFQNEAQLEKSRLLSDRFSAERPKGSFSTLEIQRTEQGDSAMYLCSSSTDRELNYGYTFGSGTRLTVV.

This clone has only one observation. The chain has TRBV18 and TRBJ1-1, with 9 nucleotides matching TRBD1. This CDR3 has 15 amino acids. Looked up from germline, CDR1 is KGHSH and CDR2 is LQKENI. The ends lost 3 bases at V and 4 bases at J; junction bases unmatched: 6. In DNA form, the CDR3 reads TGTGCCAGCTCACCCGGACAGGGGATTAGCACTGAAGCTTTCTTT. Translated, it gives CASSPGQGISTEAFF. The full variable domain, with the rest looked up from reference TRBV18 and TRBJ1-1, is NAGVMQNPRHLVRRRGQEARLRCSPMKGHSHVYWYRQLPEEGLKFMVYLQKENIIDESGMPKERFSAEFPKEGPSILRIQQVVRGDSAAYFCASSPGQGISTEAFFGQGTRLTVV.

A note on this clone: The junction and the germline gene differ at one end; a read error may be behind it. V usage is TRBV7-9 and J usage is TRBJ2-5, with 7 bases that match TRBD1. Germline values: CDR1 SEHNR, CDR2 FQNEAQ (reference sequence). This CDR3 spans 17 amino acids. Here the CDR3 reads CSSSLRPFGQVKETQYF. The CDR3 nucleotides read TGTTCCAGCAGCCTCCGGCCGTTTGGACAGGTGAAAGAGACCCAGTACTTC.

The V gene is TRBV29-1, the J gene TRBJ2-3; TRBD1 aligns across 10 bases. The CDR3 loop spans 14 amino acids. CDR1 SQVTM and CDR2 ANQGSEA come from the germline V gene. Germline trimming cut 2 bases from V and 8 bases from J; bases unmatched to any gene: 7. The CDR3 DNA reads TGCAGCGTTGAACAGGACAGGGGGTTAGGTACGCAGTATTTT. Its translation is CSVEQDRGLGTQYF.

The chain couples TRBV21-1 to TRBJ2-2; TRBD2, the D gene given by the table, was not confirmed from the DNA. TRBV21-1 is described as a pseudogene. The CDR3 contains 15 residues. The DNA for the CDR3 is TGTGCCGAGACTCCGGGGAGGGTATACTCCGGGGAGCTGTTTTTT. Translation gives CAETPGRVYSGELFF.

This sequence joins TRBV7-3 and TRBJ2-7; 10 bases fit TRBD2. This CDR3 region has 17 residues. Germline V gene lookup returns CDR1 SGHTA and CDR2 FQGTGA. J lost 0 bases, V lost 5 bases, and 10 bases had no gene match. In nucleotides, the CDR3 is TGTGCCAGCAGCCCTTACCTAGCGGGAGTTAACTCCTACGAGCAGTACTTC. Protein: CASSPYLAGVNSYEQYF.

V gene TRBV27 combines with J gene TRBJ2-7, with TRBD2 matching over 14 bases. J lost 7 bases, V lost 5 bases, and 7 bases had no gene match. Germline-derived CDR1 and CDR2 are MNHEY and SMNVEV (reference sequence). CDR3 length: 15 amino acids. This CDR3 is CASSPGTSGSREQYF. CDR3 bases: TGTGCCAGCAGTCCTGGGACTAGCGGGAGTAGGGAGCAGTACTTC.

The gene calls are TRBV11-2 and TRBJ1-3; a possible D gene is TRBD1 (5 bases). The CDR3 runs 16 residues. V gave up 4 bases and J gave up 8 bases, with 21 bases separating them. The germline gives CDR1 SGHAT, CDR2 FQNNGV. The CDR3 reads CASSSAGGTSADTIYF. CDR3 DNA: TGTGCCAGCAGCTCAGCGGGGGGTACTAGTGCGGACACCATATATTTT.

This sequence joins TRBV29-1 and TRBJ1-2; 8 bases align to TRBD1. The CDR3 length is 13 residues. With 5 bases clipped from V and 4 bases from J, the junction kept 6 bases outside the gene matches. Germline V CDR1 and CDR2: SQVTM, ANQGSEA. CDR3 in DNA: TGCAGCGTTCCGGGACAGGTTGGCTATGGCTACACCTTC. Translating gives CSVPGQVGYGYTF.

As for this clone: Its ends do not fully match the called genes, so a read error is possible. The V call is TRBV15, the J call TRBJ2-5, with TRBD2 identical over 7 bases. In germline, CDR1 is LNHNV, CDR2 YYDKDF (reference sequence). The length of the CDR3 is 15 residues. CDR3 sequence (DNA): TGTGCCGCCAGCTACCGACTAGCTACGGAAGAGACCCAGTACTTC. Translation gives CAASYRLATEETQYF.

This clone has only one observation. The chain employs TRBV7-9 and TRBJ1-1; D might be TRBD1 (5 bases). The CDR3 is 15 residues long. The germline CDR1 and CDR2 sequences are SEHNR and FQNEAQ (reference sequence). V lost 8 bases to trimming and J lost 0 bases, with 16 bases between them. The CDR3 loop is CASAGQGTMNTEAFF. In DNA form, the CDR3 reads TGTGCCAGCGCGGGGCAGGGCACGATGAACACTGAAGCTTTCTTT.

This chain uses TRBV2 with TRBJ1-1; TRBD1 matches 8 bases. CDR3 length: 14 amino acids. J gave up 5 bases and V 6 bases, and 8 bases lay outside the gene matches. Germline V gene lookup returns CDR1 SNHLY and CDR2 FYNNEI. The CDR3 loop reads CASSRDRRTTEAFF. The CDR3, as DNA: TGTGCCAGCAGCCGGGACAGGAGAACTACTGAAGCTTTCTTT. The full variable domain, its missing parts supplied by reference TRBV2 and TRBJ1-1, is EPEVTQTPSHQVTQMGQEVILRCVPISNHLYFYWYRQILGQKVEFLVSFYNNEISEKSEIFDDQFSVERPDGSNFTLKIRSTKLEDSAMYFCASSRDRRTTEAFFGQGTRLTVV.